Included here is one T cell receptor beta chain sequence, with context. Its antigen is not identified. The sample is drawn from a study of OX40 agonist ivuxolimab in advanced cancers. About the research overall: The dose-escalation group included hepatocellular carcinoma, melanoma, renal cell carcinoma and head and neck cancer. Study observations and caveats: A proportion of nonresponders additionally exhibited low normalized T-cell clonal expansion.

TCRdb's table, derived via immunoSEQ multiplex PCR, lists solely in-frame clones and lacks some. The repertoire holds some 55,000 clones, with about 80% as singletons. Germline values: CDR1 MNHNS, CDR2 SASEGT. V lost 3 bases, J lost 5 bases, and 3 bases stayed unmatched. CDR3 length: 13 residues. V is TRBV6-1 and J is TRBJ1-2; 7 bases line up with TRBD1. The sequence came from an adult with an advanced solid tumor such as melanoma, head and neck, liver or kidney cancer. This material consisted of CD4+ or CD8+ T cells sorted from blood, taken in a trial of the OX40 agonist ivuxolimab. DNA for the CDR3: TGTGCCAGCAGTGAGACAGGGAAGTATGGCTACACCTTC. It is translated as CASSETGKYGYTF.